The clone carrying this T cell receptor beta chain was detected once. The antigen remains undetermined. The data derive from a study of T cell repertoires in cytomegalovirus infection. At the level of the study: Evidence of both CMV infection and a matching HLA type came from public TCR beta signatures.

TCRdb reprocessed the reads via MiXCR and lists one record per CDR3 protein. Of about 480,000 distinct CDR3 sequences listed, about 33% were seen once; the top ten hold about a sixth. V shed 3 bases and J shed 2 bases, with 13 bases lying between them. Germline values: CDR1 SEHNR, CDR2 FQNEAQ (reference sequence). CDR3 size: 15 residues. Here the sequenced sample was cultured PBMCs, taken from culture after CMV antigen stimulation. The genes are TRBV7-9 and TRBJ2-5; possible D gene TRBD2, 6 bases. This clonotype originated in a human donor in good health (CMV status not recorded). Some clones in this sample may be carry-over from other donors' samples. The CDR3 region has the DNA TGTGCCAGCAGCTTTGGGACTTACCATCAAGAGACCCAGTACTTC. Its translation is CASSFGTYHQETQYF.